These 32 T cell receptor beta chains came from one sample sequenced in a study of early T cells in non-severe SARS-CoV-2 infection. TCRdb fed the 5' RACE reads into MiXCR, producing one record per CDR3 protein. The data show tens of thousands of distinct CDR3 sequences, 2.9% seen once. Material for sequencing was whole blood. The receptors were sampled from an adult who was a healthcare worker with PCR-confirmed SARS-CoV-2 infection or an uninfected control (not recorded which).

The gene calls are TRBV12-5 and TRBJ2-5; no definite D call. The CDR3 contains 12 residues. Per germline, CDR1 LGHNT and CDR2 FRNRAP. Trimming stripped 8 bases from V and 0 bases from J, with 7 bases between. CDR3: CASRAYQETQYF. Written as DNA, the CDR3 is TGTGCTAGTAGGGCCTACCAAGAGACCCAGTACTTC.

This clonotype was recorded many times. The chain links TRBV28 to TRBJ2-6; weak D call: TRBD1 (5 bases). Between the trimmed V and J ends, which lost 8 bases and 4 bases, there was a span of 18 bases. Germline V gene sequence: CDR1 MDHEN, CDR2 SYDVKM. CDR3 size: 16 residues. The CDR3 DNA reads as TGTGCCAGCCGTCGTATTAGGGGAACGGGGGCCAACGTCCTGACTTTC. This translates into CASRRIRGTGANVLTF.

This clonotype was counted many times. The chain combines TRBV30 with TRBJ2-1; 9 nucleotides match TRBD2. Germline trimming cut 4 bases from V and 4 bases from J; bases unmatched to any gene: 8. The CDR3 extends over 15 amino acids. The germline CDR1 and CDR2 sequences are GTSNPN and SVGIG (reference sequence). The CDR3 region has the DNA TGTGCCTGGACTAGGCGGGGGGGAATTTACAATGAGCAGTTCTTC. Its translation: CAWTRRGGIYNEQFF.

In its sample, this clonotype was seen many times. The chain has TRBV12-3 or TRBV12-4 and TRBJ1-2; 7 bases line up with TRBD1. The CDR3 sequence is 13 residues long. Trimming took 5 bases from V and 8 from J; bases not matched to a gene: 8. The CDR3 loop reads CASSQTGVRGYTF. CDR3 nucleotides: TGTGCCAGCAGTCAAACAGGGGTTCGGGGCTACACCTTC.

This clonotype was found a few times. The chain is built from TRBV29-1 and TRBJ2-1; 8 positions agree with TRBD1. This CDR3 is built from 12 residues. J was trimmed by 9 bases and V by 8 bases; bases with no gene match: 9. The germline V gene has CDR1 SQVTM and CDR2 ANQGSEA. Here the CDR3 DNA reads TGCAGCATAATCACAGGGGGTCGTGAGCAGTTCTTC. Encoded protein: CSIITGGREQFF.

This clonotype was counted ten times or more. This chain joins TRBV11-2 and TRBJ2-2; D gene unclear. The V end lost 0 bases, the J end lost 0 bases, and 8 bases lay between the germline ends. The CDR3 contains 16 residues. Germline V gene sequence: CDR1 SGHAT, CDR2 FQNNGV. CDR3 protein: CASSLEVRSNTGELFF. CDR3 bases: TGTGCCAGCAGCTTAGAGGTCAGATCGAACACCGGGGAGCTGTTTTTT.

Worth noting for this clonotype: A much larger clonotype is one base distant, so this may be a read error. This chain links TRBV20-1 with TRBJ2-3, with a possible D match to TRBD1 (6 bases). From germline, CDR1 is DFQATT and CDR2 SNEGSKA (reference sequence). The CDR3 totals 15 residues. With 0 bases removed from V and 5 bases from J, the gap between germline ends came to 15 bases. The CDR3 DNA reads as TGCAGTGCTAGAGATCCCAGGGGAATCGTAGATACGCAGTATTTT. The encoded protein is CSARDPRGIVDTQYF.

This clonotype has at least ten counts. The CDR3 loop is CASIPPEGKTYEQYV. CDR3 DNA: TGTGCCAGCATCCCGCCGGAGGGTAAAACCTACGAGCAGTACGTC. This chain joins TRBV6-4 and TRBJ2-7; D is possibly TRBD2 (6 bases). Per germline, CDR1 MRHNA and CDR2 SNTAGT. Between the trimmed V and J ends, which lost 7 bases and 2 bases, there was a span of 18 bases. The CDR3 contains 15 residues.

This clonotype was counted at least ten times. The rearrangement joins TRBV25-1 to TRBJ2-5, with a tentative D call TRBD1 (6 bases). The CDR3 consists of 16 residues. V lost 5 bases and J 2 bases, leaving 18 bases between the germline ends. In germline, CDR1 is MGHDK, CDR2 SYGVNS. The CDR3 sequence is CASSPGQRSGQETQYF. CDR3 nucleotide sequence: TGTGCCAGCAGTCCGGGACAAAGAAGTGGGCAAGAGACCCAGTACTTC.

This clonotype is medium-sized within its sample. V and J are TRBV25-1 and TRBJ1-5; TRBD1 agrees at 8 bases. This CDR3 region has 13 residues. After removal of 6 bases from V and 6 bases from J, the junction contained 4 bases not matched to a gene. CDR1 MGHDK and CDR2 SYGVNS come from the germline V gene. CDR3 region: CASRGQGGQPQHF. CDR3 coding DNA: TGTGCCAGCAGAGGACAGGGCGGTCAGCCCCAGCATTTT.

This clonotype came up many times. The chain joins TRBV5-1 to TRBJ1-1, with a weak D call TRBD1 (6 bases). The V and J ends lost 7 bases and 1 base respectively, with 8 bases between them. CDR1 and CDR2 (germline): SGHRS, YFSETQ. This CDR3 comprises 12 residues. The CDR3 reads CASSTGNTEAFF. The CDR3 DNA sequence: TGCGCCAGCTCGACAGGGAACACTGAAGCTTTCTTT.

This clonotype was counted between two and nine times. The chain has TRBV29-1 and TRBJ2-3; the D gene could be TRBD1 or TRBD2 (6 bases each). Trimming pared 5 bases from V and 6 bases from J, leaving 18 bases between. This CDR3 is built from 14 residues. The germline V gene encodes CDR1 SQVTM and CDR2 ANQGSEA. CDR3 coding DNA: TGCAGCGTTTCAGGCAGGGGACTTTTGGATACGCAGTATTTT. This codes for CSVSGRGLLDTQYF.

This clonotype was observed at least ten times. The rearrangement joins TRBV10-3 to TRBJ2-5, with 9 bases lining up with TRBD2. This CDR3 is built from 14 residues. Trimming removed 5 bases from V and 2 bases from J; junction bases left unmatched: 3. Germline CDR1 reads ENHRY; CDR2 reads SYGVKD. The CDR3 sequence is CAISMRGGQETQYF. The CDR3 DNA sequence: TGTGCCATCAGTATGCGGGGGGGTCAAGAGACCCAGTACTTC.

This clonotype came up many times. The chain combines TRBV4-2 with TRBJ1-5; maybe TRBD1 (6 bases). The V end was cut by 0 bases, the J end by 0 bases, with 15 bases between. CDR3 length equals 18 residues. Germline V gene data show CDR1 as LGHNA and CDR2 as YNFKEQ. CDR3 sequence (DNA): TGTGCCAGCAGCCAAGAAGGCCGGACAGTTTATAGCAATCAGCCCCAGCATTTT. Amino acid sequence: CASSQEGRTVYSNQPQHF.

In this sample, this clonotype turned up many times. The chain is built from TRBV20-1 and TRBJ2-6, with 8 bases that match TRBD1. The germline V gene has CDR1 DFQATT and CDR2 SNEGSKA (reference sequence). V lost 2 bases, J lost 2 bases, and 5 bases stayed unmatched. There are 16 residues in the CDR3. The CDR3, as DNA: TGCAGTGCTAGAAAGAGACAGGGGCCTGGGGCCAACGTCCTGACTTTC. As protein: CSARKRQGPGANVLTF.

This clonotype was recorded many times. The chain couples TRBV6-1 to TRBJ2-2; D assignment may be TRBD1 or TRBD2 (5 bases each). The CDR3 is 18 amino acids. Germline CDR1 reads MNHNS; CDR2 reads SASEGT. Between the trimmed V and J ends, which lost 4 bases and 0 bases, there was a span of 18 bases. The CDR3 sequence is CASSGWDRLTANTGELFF. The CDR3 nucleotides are TGTGCCAGCAGTGGATGGGACCGGTTGACAGCGAACACCGGGGAGCTGTTTTTT.

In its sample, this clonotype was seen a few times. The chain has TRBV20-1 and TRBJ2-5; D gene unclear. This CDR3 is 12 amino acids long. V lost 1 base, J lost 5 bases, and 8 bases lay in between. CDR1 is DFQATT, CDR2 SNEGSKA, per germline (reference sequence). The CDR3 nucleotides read TGCAGTGCTAGAGGTCCCAAGGAGACCCAGTACTTC. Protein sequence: CSARGPKETQYF.

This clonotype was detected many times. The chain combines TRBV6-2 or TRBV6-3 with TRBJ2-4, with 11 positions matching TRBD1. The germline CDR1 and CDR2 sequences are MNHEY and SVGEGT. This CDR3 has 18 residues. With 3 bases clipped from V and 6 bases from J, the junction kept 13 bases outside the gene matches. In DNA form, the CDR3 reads TGTGCCAGCAGTTATAGCTTGTTGGACAGGGGGCGCGGAAACATTCAGTACTTC. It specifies CASSYSLLDRGRGNIQYF.

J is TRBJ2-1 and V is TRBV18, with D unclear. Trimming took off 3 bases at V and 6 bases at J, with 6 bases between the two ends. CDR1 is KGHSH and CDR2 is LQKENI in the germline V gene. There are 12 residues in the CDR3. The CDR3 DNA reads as TGTGCCAGCTCACCGGGATTCAATGAGCAGTTCTTC. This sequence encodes CASSPGFNEQFF.

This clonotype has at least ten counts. The CDR3 region is CASGLGLGLTTDTQYF. The DNA for the CDR3 is TGTGCTAGTGGTTTGGGTTTAGGGCTCACCACAGATACGCAGTATTTT. J is TRBJ2-3 and V is TRBV12-5; D unclear. Trimming took 1 base from V and 2 from J, leaving 13 bases between them. The CDR3 covers 16 residues. Germline V gene lookup returns CDR1 LGHNT and CDR2 FRNRAP.

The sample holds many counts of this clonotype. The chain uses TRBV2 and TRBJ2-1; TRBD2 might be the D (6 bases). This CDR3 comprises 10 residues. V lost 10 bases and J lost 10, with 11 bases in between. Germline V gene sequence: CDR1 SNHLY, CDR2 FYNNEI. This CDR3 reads CAIGGTEQFF. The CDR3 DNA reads TGTGCCATTGGAGGGACGGAGCAGTTCTTC. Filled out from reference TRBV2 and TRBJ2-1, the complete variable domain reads EPEVTQTPSHQVTQMGQEVILRCVPISNHLYFYWYRQILGQKVEFLVSFYNNEISEKSEIFDDQFSVERPDGSNFTLKIRSTKLEDSAMYFCAIGGTEQFFGPGTRLTVL.

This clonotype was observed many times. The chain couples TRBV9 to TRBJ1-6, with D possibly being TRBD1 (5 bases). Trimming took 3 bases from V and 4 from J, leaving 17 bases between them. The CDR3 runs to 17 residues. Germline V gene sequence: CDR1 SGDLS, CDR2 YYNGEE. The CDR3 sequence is CASSASKGSFYNSPLHF. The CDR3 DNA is TGTGCCAGCAGCGCCTCTAAGGGGTCCTTTTATAATTCACCCCTCCACTTT.

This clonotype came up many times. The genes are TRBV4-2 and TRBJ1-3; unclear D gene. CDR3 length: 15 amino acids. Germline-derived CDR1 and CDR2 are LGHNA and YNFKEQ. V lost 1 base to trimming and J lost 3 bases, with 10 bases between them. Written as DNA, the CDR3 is TGTGCCAGCAGCCAAGTGTCAGGAGATGGAAACACCATATATTTT. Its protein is CASSQVSGDGNTIYF.

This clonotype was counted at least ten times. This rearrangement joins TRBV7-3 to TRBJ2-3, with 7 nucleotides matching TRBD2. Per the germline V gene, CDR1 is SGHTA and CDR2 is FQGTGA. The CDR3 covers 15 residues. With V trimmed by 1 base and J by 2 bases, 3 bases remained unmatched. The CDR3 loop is CASSLRRGNTDTQYF. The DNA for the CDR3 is TGTGCCAGCAGCTTAAGGCGGGGGAACACAGATACGCAGTATTTT.

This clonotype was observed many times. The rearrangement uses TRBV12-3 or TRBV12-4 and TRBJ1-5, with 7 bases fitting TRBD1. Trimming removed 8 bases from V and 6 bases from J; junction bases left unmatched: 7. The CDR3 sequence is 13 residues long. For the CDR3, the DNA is TGTGCCAGCGGAACAGGGGAGGGTCAGCCCCAGCATTTT. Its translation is CASGTGEGQPQHF.

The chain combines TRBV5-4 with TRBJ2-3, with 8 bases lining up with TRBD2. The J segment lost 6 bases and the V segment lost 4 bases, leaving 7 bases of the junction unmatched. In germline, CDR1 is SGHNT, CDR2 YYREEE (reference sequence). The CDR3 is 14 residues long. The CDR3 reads CASSEGGLDDTQYF. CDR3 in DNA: TGTGCCAGCAGCGAGGGGGGACTAGATGATACGCAGTATTTT.

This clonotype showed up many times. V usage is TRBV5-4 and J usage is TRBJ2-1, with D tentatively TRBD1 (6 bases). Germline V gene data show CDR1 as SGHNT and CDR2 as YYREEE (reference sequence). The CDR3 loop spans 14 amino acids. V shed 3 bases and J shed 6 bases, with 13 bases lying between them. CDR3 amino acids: CASSYGQLPNEQFF. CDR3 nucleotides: TGTGCCAGCAGCTACGGACAGCTCCCCAATGAGCAGTTCTTC.

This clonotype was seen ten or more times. CDR3 loop: CASSMGGGPHHEQFF. The CDR3 DNA reads TGTGCCAGCTCAATGGGGGGGGGCCCCCACCATGAGCAGTTCTTC. This chain joins TRBV18 and TRBJ2-1, with D possibly TRBD2 on 7 matching bases. V was pared by 5 bases and J by 8 bases, with 19 bases between. This CDR3 has 15 residues. Germline lookup yields CDR1 KGHSH and CDR2 LQKENI.

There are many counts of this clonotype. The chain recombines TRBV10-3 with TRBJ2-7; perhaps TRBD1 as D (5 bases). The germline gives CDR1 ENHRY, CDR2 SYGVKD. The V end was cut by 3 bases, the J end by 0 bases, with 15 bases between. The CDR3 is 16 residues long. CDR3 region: CAISDRGRLSSYEQYV. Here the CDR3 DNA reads TGTGCCATCAGTGATAGGGGTCGGCTCAGCTCCTACGAGCAGTACGTC.

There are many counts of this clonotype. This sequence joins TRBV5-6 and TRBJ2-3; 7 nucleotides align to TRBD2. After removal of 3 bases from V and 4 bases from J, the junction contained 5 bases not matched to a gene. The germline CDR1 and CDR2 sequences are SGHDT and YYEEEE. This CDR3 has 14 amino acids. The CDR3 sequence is CASSSWTSPDTQYF. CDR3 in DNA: TGTGCCAGCAGCTCCTGGACTAGTCCAGATACGCAGTATTTT.

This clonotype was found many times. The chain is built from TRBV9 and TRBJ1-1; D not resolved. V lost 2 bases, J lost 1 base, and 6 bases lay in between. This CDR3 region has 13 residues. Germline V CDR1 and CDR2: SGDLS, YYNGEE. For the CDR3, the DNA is TGTGCCAGCAGCGTTAGGTGGAACACTGAAGCTTTCTTT. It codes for CASSVRWNTEAFF.

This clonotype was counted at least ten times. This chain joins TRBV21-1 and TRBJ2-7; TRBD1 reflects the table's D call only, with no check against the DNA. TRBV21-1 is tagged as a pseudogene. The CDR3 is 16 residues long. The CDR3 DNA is TGTGCCAGCAGCAAAGGCGGGACAGGGGTTTTCTACGAGCAGTACGTC. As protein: CASSKGGTGVFYEQYV.